The clone carrying this T cell receptor (beta chain) turned up a few times. Its matching antigen is unknown. The CDR3 covers 15 residues. Germline CDR1 reads MNHEY; CDR2 reads SMNVEV (reference sequence). V lost 6 bases and J 4 bases, leaving 16 bases between the germline ends. Template switching created a universal primer site, and the cDNA included unique molecular identifiers. In TCRdb, the 5' RACE reads were re-called with MiXCR into one record per CDR3 protein. The data hold 1.5 million to 2 million distinct CDR3 sequences, with around a third observed a single time. The sample is drawn from a study of identical twins. The study, taken as a whole, reports: Weaker excess twin sharing was observed in beta out-of-frame sequences. Clonotypes of the beta chain that were abundant in cord blood carried fewer insertions (memory repertoires showed none).

This TCR derives from a newborn girl in good health. The genes are TRBV27 and TRBJ2-1; D is perhaps TRBD1 (5 bases). Input material: cord blood. The CDR3 bases are TGTGCCAGCAGGAAACAGGTAACGACGTACAATGAGCAGTTCTTC. This encodes CASRKQVTTYNEQFF.